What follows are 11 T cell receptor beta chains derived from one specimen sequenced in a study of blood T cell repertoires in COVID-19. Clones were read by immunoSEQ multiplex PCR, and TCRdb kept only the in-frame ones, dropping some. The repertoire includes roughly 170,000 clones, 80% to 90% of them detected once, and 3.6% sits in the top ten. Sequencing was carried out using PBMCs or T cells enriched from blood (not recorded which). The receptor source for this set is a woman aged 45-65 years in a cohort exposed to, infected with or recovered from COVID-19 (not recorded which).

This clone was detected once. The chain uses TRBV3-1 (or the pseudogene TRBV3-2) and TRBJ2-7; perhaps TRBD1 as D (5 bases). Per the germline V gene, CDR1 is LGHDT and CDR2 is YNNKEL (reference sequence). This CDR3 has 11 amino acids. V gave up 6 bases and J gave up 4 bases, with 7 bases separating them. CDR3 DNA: TGTGCCAGCAGTGACAGTTACGAGCAGTACTTC. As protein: CASSDSYEQYF.

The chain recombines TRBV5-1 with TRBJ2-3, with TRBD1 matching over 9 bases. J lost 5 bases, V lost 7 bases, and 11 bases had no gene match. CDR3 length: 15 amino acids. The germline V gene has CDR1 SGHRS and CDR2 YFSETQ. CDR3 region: CASSMGQGRVDTQYF. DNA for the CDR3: TGCGCCAGCTCAATGGGACAGGGCAGAGTAGATACGCAGTATTTT. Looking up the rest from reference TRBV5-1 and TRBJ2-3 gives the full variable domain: KAGVTQTPRYLIKTRGQQVTLSCSPISGHRSVSWYQQTPGQGLQFLFEYFSETQRNKGNFPGRFSGRQFSNSRSEMNVSTLELGDSALYLCASSMGQGRVDTQYFGPGTRLTVL.

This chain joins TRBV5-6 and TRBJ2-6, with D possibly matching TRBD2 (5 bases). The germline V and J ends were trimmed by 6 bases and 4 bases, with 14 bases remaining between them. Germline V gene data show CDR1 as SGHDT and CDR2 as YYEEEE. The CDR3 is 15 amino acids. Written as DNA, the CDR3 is TGTGCCAGCAAACTAACGGGGAGCGGGGCCAACGTCCTGACTTTC. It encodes CASKLTGSGANVLTF.

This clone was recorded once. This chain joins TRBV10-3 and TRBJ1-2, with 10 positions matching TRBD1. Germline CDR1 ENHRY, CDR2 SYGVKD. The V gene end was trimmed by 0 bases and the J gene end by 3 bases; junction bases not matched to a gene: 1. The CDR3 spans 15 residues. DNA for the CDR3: TGTGCCATCAGTGAGTCGGGACAGGGGTACTATGGCTACACCTTC. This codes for CAISESGQGYYGYTF.

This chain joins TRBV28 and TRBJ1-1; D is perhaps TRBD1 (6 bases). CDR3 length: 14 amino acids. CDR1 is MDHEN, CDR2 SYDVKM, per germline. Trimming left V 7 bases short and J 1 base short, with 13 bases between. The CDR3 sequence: CASTRGGRNTEAFF. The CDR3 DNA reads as TGTGCCAGCACCAGGGGAGGGCGGAACACTGAAGCTTTCTTT. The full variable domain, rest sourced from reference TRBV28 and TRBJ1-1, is DVKVTQSSRYLVKRTGEKVFLECVQDMDHENMFWYRQDPGLGLRLIYFSYDVKMKEKGDIPEGYSVSREKKERFSLILESASTNQTSMYLCASTRGGRNTEAFFGQGTRLTVV.

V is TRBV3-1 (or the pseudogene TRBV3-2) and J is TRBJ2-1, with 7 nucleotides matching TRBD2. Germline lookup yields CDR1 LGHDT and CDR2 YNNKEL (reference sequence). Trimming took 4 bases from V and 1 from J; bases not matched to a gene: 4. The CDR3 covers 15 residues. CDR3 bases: TGTGCCAGCAGCCTCCGGGACTATTCCTACAATGAGCAGTTCTTC. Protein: CASSLRDYSYNEQFF.

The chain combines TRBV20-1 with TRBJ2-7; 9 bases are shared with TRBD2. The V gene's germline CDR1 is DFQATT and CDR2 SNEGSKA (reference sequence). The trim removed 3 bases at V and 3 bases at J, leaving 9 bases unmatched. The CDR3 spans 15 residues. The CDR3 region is CSASFPSGIFYEQYF. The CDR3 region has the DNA TGCAGTGCTAGTTTCCCTAGCGGGATTTTCTACGAGCAGTACTTC.

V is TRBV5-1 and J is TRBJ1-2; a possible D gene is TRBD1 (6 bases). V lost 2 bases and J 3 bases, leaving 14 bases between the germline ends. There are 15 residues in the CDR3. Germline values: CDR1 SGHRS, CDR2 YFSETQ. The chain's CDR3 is CASSLQGTSDYGYTF. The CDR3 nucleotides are TGCGCCAGCAGCTTACAGGGAACTTCGGACTATGGCTACACCTTC.

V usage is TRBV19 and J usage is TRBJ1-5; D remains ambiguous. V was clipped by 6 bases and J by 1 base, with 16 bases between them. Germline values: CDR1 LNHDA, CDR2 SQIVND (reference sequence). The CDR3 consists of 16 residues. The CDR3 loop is CASSDTRTESNQPQHF. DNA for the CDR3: TGTGCCAGTAGCGATACCCGAACAGAAAGCAATCAGCCCCAGCATTTT.

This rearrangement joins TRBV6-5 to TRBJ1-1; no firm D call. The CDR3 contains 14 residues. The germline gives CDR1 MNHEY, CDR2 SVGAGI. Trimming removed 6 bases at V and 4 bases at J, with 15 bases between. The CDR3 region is CASSTTPDGTEAFF. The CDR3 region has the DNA TGTGCCAGCAGCACCACCCCAGATGGCACTGAAGCTTTCTTT.

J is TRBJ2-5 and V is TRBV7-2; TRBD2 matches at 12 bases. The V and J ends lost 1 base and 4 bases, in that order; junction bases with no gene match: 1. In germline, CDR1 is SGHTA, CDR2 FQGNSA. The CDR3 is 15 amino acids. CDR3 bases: TGTGCCAGCAGCTTAGGGACTAGCGGGGTAGAGACCCAGTACTTC. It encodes CASSLGTSGVETQYF.